These 18 T cell receptor beta chains came from one sample sequenced in a study of post-analysis software for immune sequencing data. Study findings and constraints: TRBV segments more frequent in patients than in controls numbered roughly 5 and included TRBV5-6, TRBV5-1 and TRBV20-1.

cDNA libraries of TCR beta carried unique molecular identifiers. TCRdb reprocessed the PCR reads with MiXCR, giving one entry per CDR3 protein. This sample has about 200,000 distinct CDR3 sequences, with 29% found just once. These receptors lack a known antigen. Sequencing was done on a sample of blood. These receptors came from a girl younger than 18 with multiple sclerosis.

J is TRBJ1-1 and V is TRBV7-3, with unresolved D. The V end lost 2 bases, the J end lost 2 bases, and 6 bases lay between the germline ends. The CDR3 runs 13 residues. CDR1 is SGHTA and CDR2 is FQGTGA in the germline V gene. The CDR3 nucleotides read TGTGCCAGCAGCTTATGGCCCAACACTGAAGCTTTCTTT. Its protein is CASSLWPNTEAFF.

The gene calls are TRBV5-1 and TRBJ2-5; TRBD2 aligns across 7 bases. The V gene end was trimmed by 2 bases and the J gene end by 4 bases; junction bases not matched to a gene: 8. The CDR3 is 15 residues long. CDR1 and CDR2 from the germline V gene are SGHRS and YFSETQ. As DNA, the CDR3 is TGCGCCAGCAGCTTTGGTGGGAGGGCCGGAGAGACCCAGTACTTC. Protein: CASSFGGRAGETQYF.

In this sample, this clonotype turned up a few times. V and J are TRBV15 and TRBJ1-3; perhaps TRBD1 as D (6 bases). V was trimmed by 9 bases and J by 0 bases, leaving 9 bases between them. The V gene's germline CDR1 is LNHNV and CDR2 YYDKDF (reference sequence). This CDR3 comprises 13 residues. The CDR3 DNA reads as TGTGCCACAACGGACAGCTCTGGAAACACCATATATTTT. As protein: CATTDSSGNTIYF.

This chain uses TRBV5-1 with TRBJ2-1, with 9 bases matching TRBD2. With V trimmed by 4 bases and J by 8 bases, 10 bases remained unmatched. CDR1 is SGHRS and CDR2 is YFSETQ in the germline V gene. CDR3 size: 15 residues. CDR3 DNA: TGCGCCAGCAGCAAGACTAGCGGATCTATCGATGAGCAGTTCTTC. Protein sequence: CASSKTSGSIDEQFF.

The J gene is TRBJ2-1, the V gene TRBV20-1, with 7 bases fitting TRBD2. V lost 2 bases to trimming and J lost 4 bases; unmatched junction nucleotides: 14. Per germline, CDR1 DFQATT and CDR2 SNEGSKA (reference sequence). The CDR3 spans 17 residues. The CDR3 DNA reads as TGCAGTGCTAGAAGTGGCGGGGGTTACTCCTCTTACAATGAGCAGTTCTTC. Protein product: CSARSGGGYSSYNEQFF.

This clonotype appeared a few times. V and J are TRBV4-2 and TRBJ1-2, with D perhaps matching TRBD1 (5 bases). Per germline, CDR1 LGHNA and CDR2 YNFKEQ. The V gene lost 5 bases and the J gene lost 2 bases, with 18 bases spanning the gap. CDR3 length equals 16 residues. The CDR3 spells CASSIPRGVTNYGYTF. CDR3 nucleotides: TGTGCCAGCAGCATCCCGAGGGGTGTAACGAACTATGGCTACACCTTC.

This clonotype appeared many times. The genes are TRBV20-1 and TRBJ2-5; D gene uncertain. Germline V gene data show CDR1 as DFQATT and CDR2 as SNEGSKA (reference sequence). There are 14 residues in the CDR3. V lost 2 bases and J lost 3, with 13 bases in between. The CDR3 nucleotides are TGCAGTGCTAGACCTCCTGAAAGAAAAGAGACCCAGTACTTC. As protein: CSARPPERKETQYF.

This clonotype was counted at least ten times. The V gene is TRBV5-4, the J gene TRBJ2-5; D might be TRBD1 (6 bases). The CDR3 consists of 14 residues. Germline CDR1 is SGHNT and CDR2 is YYREEE (reference sequence). V lost 10 bases to trimming and J lost 0 bases, with 16 bases between them. CDR3 loop: CASQGQGYQETQYF. As DNA, the CDR3 is TGTGCCTCCCAGGGGCAGGGGTACCAAGAGACCCAGTACTTC.

The chain links TRBV5-1 to TRBJ1-2, with unresolved D. Germline CDR1 is SGHRS and CDR2 is YFSETQ. The CDR3 sequence is 13 residues long. Trimming took off 2 bases at V and 2 bases at J, with 7 bases between the two ends. The CDR3: CASSFTENYGYTF. The CDR3 coding sequence is TGCGCCAGCAGCTTTACGGAGAACTATGGCTACACCTTC.

This clonotype appeared many times. This rearrangement joins TRBV20-1 to TRBJ2-5; D possibly matches TRBD1 or TRBD2 (6 bases each). V was pared by 3 bases and J by 4 bases, with 15 bases between. Germline lookup yields CDR1 DFQATT and CDR2 SNEGSKA (reference sequence). This CDR3 spans 14 amino acids. The CDR3 spells CSARSGGPGETQYF. CDR3 DNA sequence: TGCAGTGCTAGGTCTGGGGGGCCAGGAGAGACCCAGTACTTC.

This clonotype appeared a few times. The chain is built from TRBV19 and TRBJ2-3, with 7 positions matching TRBD2. The CDR3 consists of 14 residues. CDR1 and CDR2 from the germline V gene are LNHDA and SQIVND (reference sequence). With V trimmed by 3 bases and J by 4 bases, 4 bases remained unmatched. The CDR3: CASSMAGVADTQYF. The DNA of the CDR3 is TGTGCCAGTAGTATGGCGGGAGTGGCAGATACGCAGTATTTT.

This chain uses TRBV29-1 with TRBJ2-1, with 7 bases lining up with TRBD2. The J call is uncertain, as TRBJ2-7 better fits the DNA end. Per germline, CDR1 SQVTM and CDR2 ANQGSEA. The CDR3 length is 12 residues. The DNA for the CDR3 is TGCAGCGGGAGGGGACTAACAAATGAGCAGTACTTC. It translates to CSGRGLTNEQYF.

The chain recombines TRBV12-3 or TRBV12-4 with TRBJ1-4, with D possibly matching TRBD1 (6 bases). This CDR3 spans 16 amino acids. V was cut by 5 bases and J by 0 bases, with 13 bases left in between. In DNA form, the CDR3 reads TGTGCCAGCAGTCCGAGGGGACAAGCAACTAATGAAAAACTGTTTTTT. This gives the protein CASSPRGQATNEKLFF.

This clonotype was seen repeatedly, ten times or more. The chain carries TRBV5-5 and TRBJ2-1; 8 nucleotides align to TRBD1. Trimming at V came to 4 bases and at J to 0 bases, leaving 3 bases not matched to a gene. This CDR3 spans 15 amino acids. Germline V CDR1 and CDR2: SGHKS, YYEKEE (reference sequence). Here the CDR3 DNA reads TGTGCCAGCAGCACTACAGGGGGCTCCTACAATGAGCAGTTCTTC. Protein sequence: CASSTTGGSYNEQFF.

The V gene is TRBV16, the J gene TRBJ1-1; TRBD1 might be the D (5 bases). The CDR3 covers 16 residues. The germline gives CDR1 KGHSY, CDR2 FQNENV. Trimming stripped 4 bases from V and 4 bases from J, with 19 bases between. In DNA form, the CDR3 reads TGTGCCAGCAGCCGACGGACATCCTCGGGAATCACTGAAGCTTTCTTT. It is translated as CASSRRTSSGITEAFF.

This clonotype was found many times. This chain links TRBV10-3 with TRBJ2-7; D remains ambiguous. Trimming cost V 3 bases and J 5 bases, with 5 bases left between them. Germline-derived CDR1 and CDR2 are ENHRY and SYGVKD. This CDR3 comprises 11 residues. The CDR3 DNA is TGTGCCATCAGTGATTCGAACGAGCAGTACTTC. It specifies CAISDSNEQYF.

The chain couples TRBV28 to TRBJ1-5; D gene uncertain. The CDR3 covers 14 residues. With 2 bases removed from V and 4 bases from J, the gap between germline ends came to 9 bases. The germline gives CDR1 MDHEN, CDR2 SYDVKM. CDR3 nucleotides: TGTGCCAGCAGTTTAGGGGAAAGGAATCAGCCCCAGCATTTT. Translation gives CASSLGERNQPQHF.

This clonotype was counted only a few times. J is TRBJ2-7 and V is TRBV27, with 10 bases aligning to TRBD2. Germline CDR1 and CDR2: MNHEY and SMNVEV (reference sequence). CDR3 length: 15 residues. J lost 6 bases, V lost 5 bases, and 10 bases had no gene match. For the CDR3, the DNA is TGTGCCAGCAGTACCGTAGCGGGAGGCCCCGGCGAGCAGTACTTC. As protein: CASSTVAGGPGEQYF.